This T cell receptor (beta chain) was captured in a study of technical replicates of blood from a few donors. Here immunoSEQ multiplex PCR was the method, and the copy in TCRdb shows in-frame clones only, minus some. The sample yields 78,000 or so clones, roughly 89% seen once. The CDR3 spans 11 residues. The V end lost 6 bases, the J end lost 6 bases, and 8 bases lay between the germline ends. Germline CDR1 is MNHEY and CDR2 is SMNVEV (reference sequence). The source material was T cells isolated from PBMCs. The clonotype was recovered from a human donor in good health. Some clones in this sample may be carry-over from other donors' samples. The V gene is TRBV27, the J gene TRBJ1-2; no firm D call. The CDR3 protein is CASRNSHGYTF. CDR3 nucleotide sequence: TGTGCCAGCAGGAACAGCCATGGCTACACCTTC.